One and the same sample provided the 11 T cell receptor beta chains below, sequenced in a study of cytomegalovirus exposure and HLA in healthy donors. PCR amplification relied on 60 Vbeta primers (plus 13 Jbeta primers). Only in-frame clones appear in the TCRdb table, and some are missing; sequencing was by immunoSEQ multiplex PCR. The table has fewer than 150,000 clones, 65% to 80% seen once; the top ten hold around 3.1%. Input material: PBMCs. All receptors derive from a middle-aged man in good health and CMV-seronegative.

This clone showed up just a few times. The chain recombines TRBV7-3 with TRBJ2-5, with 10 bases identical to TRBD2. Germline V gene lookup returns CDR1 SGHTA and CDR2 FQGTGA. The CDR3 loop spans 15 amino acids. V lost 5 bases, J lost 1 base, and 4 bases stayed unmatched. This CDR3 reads CASSDSGGPQETQYF. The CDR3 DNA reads TGTGCCAGCAGCGATAGCGGGGGGCCCCAAGAGACCCAGTACTTC.

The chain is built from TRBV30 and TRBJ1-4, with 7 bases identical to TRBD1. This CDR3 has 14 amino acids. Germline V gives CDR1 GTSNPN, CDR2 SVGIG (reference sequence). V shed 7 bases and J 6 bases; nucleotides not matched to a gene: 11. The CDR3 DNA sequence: TGTGCCTTAAATCAGGGGGTAAGAGATGAAAAACTGTTTTTT. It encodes CALNQGVRDEKLFF.

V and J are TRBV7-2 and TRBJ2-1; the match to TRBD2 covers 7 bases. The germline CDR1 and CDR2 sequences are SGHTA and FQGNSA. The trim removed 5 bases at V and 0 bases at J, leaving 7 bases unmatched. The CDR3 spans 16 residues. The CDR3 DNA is TGTGCCAGCAGCGGGCGGCGGGGGAGCTCCTACAATGAGCAGTTCTTC. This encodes CASSGRRGSSYNEQFF.

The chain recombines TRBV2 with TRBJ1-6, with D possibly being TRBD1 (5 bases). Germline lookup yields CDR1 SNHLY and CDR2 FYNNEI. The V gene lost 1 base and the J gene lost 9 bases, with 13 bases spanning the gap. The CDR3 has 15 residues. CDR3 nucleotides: TGTGCCAGCAGTGAAGATGCAGGGAAAAGTTCACCCCTCCACTTT. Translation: CASSEDAGKSSPLHF.

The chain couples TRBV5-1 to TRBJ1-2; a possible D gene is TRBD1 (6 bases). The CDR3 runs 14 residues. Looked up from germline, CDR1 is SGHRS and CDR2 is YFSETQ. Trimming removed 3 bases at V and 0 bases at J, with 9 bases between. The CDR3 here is CASSSGQPNYGYTF. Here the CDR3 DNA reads TGCGCCAGCAGCTCGGGACAACCTAACTATGGCTACACCTTC. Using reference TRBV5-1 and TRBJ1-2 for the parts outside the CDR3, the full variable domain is KAGVTQTPRYLIKTRGQQVTLSCSPISGHRSVSWYQQTPGQGLQFLFEYFSETQRNKGNFPGRFSGRQFSNSRSEMNVSTLELGDSALYLCASSSGQPNYGYTFGSGTRLTVV.

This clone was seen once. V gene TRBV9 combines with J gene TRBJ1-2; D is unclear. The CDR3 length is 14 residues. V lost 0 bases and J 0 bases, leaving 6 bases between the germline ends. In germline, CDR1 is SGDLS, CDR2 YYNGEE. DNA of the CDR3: TGTGCCAGCAGCGTAGAAACAACTAACTATGGCTACACCTTC. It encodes CASSVETTNYGYTF. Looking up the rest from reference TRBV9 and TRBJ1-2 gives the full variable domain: DSGVTQTPKHLITATGQRVTLRCSPRSGDLSVYWYQQSLDQGLQFLIQYYNGEERAKGNILERFSAQQFPDLHSELNLSSLELGDSALYFCASSVETTNYGYTFGSGTRLTVV.

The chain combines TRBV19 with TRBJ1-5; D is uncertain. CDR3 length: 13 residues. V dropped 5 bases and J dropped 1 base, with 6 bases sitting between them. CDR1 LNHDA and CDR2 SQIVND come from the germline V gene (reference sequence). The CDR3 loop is CASSGGSNQPQHF. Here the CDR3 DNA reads TGTGCCAGTAGTGGAGGGAGCAATCAGCCCCAGCATTTT. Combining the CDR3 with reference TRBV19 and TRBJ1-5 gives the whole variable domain DGGITQSPKYLFRKEGQNVTLSCEQNLNHDAMYWYRQDPGQGLRLIYYSQIVNDFQKGDIAEGYSVSREKKESFPLTVTSAQKNPTAFYLCASSGGSNQPQHFGDGTRLSIL.

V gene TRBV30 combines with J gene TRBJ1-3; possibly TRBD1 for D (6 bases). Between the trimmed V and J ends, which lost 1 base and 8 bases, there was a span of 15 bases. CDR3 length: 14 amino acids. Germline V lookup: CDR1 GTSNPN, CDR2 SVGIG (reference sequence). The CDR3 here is CAWSANQGSDTIYF. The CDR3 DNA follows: TGTGCCTGGAGTGCGAACCAGGGGTCGGACACCATATATTTT.

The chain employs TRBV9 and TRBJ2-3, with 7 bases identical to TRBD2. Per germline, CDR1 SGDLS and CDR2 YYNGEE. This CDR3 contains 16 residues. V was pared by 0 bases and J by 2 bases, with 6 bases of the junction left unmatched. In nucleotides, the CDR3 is TGTGCCAGCAGCGTAGGTCCTAGCGGATACACAGATACGCAGTATTTT. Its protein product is CASSVGPSGYTDTQYF.

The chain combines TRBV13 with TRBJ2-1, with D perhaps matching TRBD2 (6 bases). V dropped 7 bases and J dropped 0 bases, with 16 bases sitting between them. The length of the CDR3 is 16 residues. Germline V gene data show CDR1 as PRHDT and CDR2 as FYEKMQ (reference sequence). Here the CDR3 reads CASIPLASSSYNEQFF. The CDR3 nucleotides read TGTGCCAGCATCCCCCTAGCGTCGAGCTCCTACAATGAGCAGTTCTTC.

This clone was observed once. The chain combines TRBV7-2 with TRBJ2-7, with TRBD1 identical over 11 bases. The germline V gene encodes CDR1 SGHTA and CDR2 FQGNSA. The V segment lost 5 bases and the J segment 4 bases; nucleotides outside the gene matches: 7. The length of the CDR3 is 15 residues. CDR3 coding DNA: TGTGCCAGCAGCGCTCCCGGACAGGGGGCGTACGAGCAGTACTTC. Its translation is CASSAPGQGAYEQYF.